Below are 7 T cell receptor beta chains sequenced from a single sample in a study of vaccination and CD4 T cells after COVID-19. Time point here: late sampling 161 to 241 days after vaccination in a few convalescent patients. The sample's treatment: approximately 10-day PBMC culture with coronavirus spike peptide pools or control peptides (ViraFEST assay). Their antigen targets remain unknown. The Oncomine TCR Beta short-read assay was applied to DNA of cultured CD4+ T cells. TCRdb itself ran the PCR reads through MiXCR, one entry per CDR3 protein. The data hold about 24,000 distinct CDR3 sequences, with about 42% observed a single time. Specimen: CD4+ T cells from blood, cultured in vitro, collected about 7 months after SARS-CoV-2 vaccination. The source is a human donor who had recovered from COVID-19.

The sample holds a few counts of this clonotype. This rearrangement joins TRBV7-2 to TRBJ2-2; D is unresolved. The V gene's germline CDR1 is SGHTA and CDR2 FQGNSA. The CDR3 sequence is 15 residues long. V was pared by 2 bases and J by 0 bases, with 7 bases between. The CDR3 loop reads CASSLLLTNTGELFF. The CDR3 bases are TGTGCCAGCAGCTTATTACTAACGAACACCGGGGAGCTGTTTTTT.

V and J are TRBV20-1 and TRBJ2-1; 12 nucleotides align to TRBD2. The germline CDR1 and CDR2 sequences are DFQATT and SNEGSKA (reference sequence). With V trimmed by 1 base and J by 3 bases, 7 bases remained unmatched. This CDR3 is 17 amino acids long. CDR3 sequence: CSARGLAGGLFYNEQFF. The DNA for the CDR3 is TGCAGTGCTAGAGGTCTAGCGGGAGGGCTATTCTACAATGAGCAGTTCTTC.

V is TRBV7-2 and J is TRBJ1-5; D uncertain. Gene TRBJ2-3 matches the end of the DNA better, so the J call may be wrong. Germline CDR1 SGHTA, CDR2 FQGNSA. This CDR3 has 12 amino acids. CDR3 nucleotide sequence: TGTGCCAGCAGCTTTGTCGCAGATACGCAGTATTTT. Residues: CASSFVADTQYF.

This chain connects TRBV27 to TRBJ2-5; no reliable D call. Germline assignment: CDR1 MNHEY and CDR2 SMNVEV (reference sequence). V lost 6 bases and J 2 bases, leaving 10 bases between the germline ends. This CDR3 spans 13 amino acids. In DNA, the CDR3 is TGTGCCAGCAGCGCTCACAATCAAGAGACCCAGTACTTC. Translation: CASSAHNQETQYF.

The J gene is TRBJ2-3, the V gene TRBV28, with 7 bases aligning to TRBD2. The CDR3 is made up of 14 amino acids. The ends lost 4 bases at V and 3 bases at J; junction bases unmatched: 4. Looked up from germline, CDR1 is MDHEN and CDR2 is SYDVKM. The CDR3 reads CASSWGRGTDTQYF. In DNA form, the CDR3 reads TGTGCCAGCAGTTGGGGGAGGGGAACAGATACGCAGTATTTT.

The V call is TRBV20-1, the J call TRBJ2-7; 10 bases map to TRBD1. Unmatched junction bases numbered 10, after V lost 6 bases and J lost 5 bases. CDR1 and CDR2 (germline): DFQATT, SNEGSKA (reference sequence). The length of the CDR3 is 14 residues. The CDR3 DNA sequence: TGCAGTGCCCCGGGACAGGGGATTCGGGACGAGCAGTACTTC. This codes for CSAPGQGIRDEQYF.

The genes are TRBV19 and TRBJ1-5; the D gene is possibly TRBD1 (5 bases). Per the germline V gene, CDR1 is LNHDA and CDR2 is SQIVND (reference sequence). V lost 5 bases and J 3 bases, leaving 11 bases between the germline ends. The CDR3 contains 14 residues. The CDR3 DNA reads as TGTGCCAGTAGTCTACAGGAGAACAATCAGCCCCAGCATTTT. Its protein product is CASSLQENNQPQHF. Full variable domain (rest looked up from reference TRBV19 and TRBJ1-5): DGGITQSPKYLFRKEGQNVTLSCEQNLNHDAMYWYRQDPGQGLRLIYYSQIVNDFQKGDIAEGYSVSREKKESFPLTVTSAQKNPTAFYLCASSLQENNQPQHFGDGTRLSIL.